The 25 T cell receptor beta chains listed next were all sequenced from one sample in a study of tumor and adjacent non-tumor tissue in lung cancer. The library came from three nested PCR rounds adapted from ARM-PCR protocols. TCRdb fed the multiplex PCR reads into MiXCR, producing one record per CDR3 protein. The table has about 200,000 distinct CDR3 sequences, 71% seen once; the top ten hold less than 25%. No cell sorting was done before RNA was extracted from the tissue. The source material was lung tumor tissue. The receptors shown here come from a man in his sixties with non-small cell lung cancer.

Concerning this clonotype: A much bigger clone sits one base away, suggesting this may be a read error. The genes are TRBV12-3 or TRBV12-4 and TRBJ1-2, with unresolved D. The CDR3 is 13 amino acids. This CDR3 reads CTSSLFRDYGYTF. CDR3 nucleotide sequence: TGTACCAGCAGCTTGTTCCGCGACTATGGCTACACCTTC.

The V call is TRBV12-3 or TRBV12-4, the J call TRBJ1-5, with no clear D. V shed 11 bases and J shed 0 bases, with 17 bases lying between them. There are 15 residues in the CDR3. CDR3: CAGGLDQYSNQPQHF. The CDR3 nucleotides are TGTGCCGGAGGCCTCGATCAATATAGCAATCAGCCCCAGCATTTT.

The chain has TRBV29-1 and TRBJ1-1; possibly TRBD1 for D (6 bases). Germline values: CDR1 SQVTM, CDR2 ANQGSEA. Trimming took off 7 bases at V and 5 bases at J, with 14 bases between the two ends. The CDR3 extends over 12 amino acids. CDR3 in amino acids: CSAQGGVTEAFF. As DNA, the CDR3 is TGCAGCGCCCAAGGGGGGGTAACTGAAGCTTTCTTT.

Comment on this clonotype: A much larger clonotype is one base distant, so this may be a read error. The chain has TRBV12-3 or TRBV12-4 and TRBJ2-2, with D perhaps matching TRBD2 (5 bases). CDR3 length equals 14 residues. CDR3 sequence reads: CASSLDIGTGELYF. For the CDR3, the DNA is TGTGCCAGCAGCCTTGACATCGGCACCGGGGAGCTGTATTTT.

To note about this clonotype: A much larger clone is a single base away; this may be a read error. This chain links TRBV28 with TRBJ2-7, with 7 bases fitting TRBD1. The CDR3 is made up of 14 amino acids. Germline loops: CDR1 MDHEN, CDR2 SYDVKM. Trimming at V came to 10 bases and at J to 3 bases, leaving 12 bases not matched to a gene. The CDR3 sequence: CATTSPGTVYEQYF. The CDR3 DNA is TGTGCCACCACCTCGCCAGGGACAGTCTACGAGCAGTACTTC.

A remark on this clonotype: With a much larger clone just one base away, this may be a read error. V is TRBV20-1 and J is TRBJ1-5; perhaps TRBD1 as D (6 bases). Looked up from germline, CDR1 is DFQATT and CDR2 is SNEGSKA (reference sequence). This CDR3 spans 14 amino acids. The CDR3 DNA is TGCTGTGCTCCCCAAGGGGGGGGCGGGCAGCCCCAGCATTTT. Translated: CCAPQGGGGQPQHF.

Details on this clonotype: A much larger clone differs from this one at a single base, so this may be a read error. The gene calls are TRBV13 and TRBJ2-2, with unresolved D. The CDR3 has 14 amino acids. From germline, CDR1 is PRHDT and CDR2 FYEKMQ (reference sequence). The CDR3 DNA is TGTCCCAGCAGCTTCAAGGGCCTCACCGGGGAGCTGTTTTTT. This codes for CPSSFKGLTGELFF.

This rearrangement joins TRBV29-1 to TRBJ1-5; no clear D gene. This CDR3 region has 12 residues. V gave up 8 bases and J gave up 4 bases, with 12 bases separating them. Germline CDR1 is SQVTM and CDR2 is ANQGSEA. The CDR3 DNA reads TGCAGCAGGAGCGGAGAGAATCAGCCCCAGCATTTT. Translating it yields CSRSGENQPQHF. The whole variable domain, filled in from reference TRBV29-1 and TRBJ1-5, reads SAVISQKPSRDICQRGTSLTIQCQVDSQVTMMFWYRQQPGQSLTLIATANQGSEATYESGFVIDKFPISRPNLTFSTLTVSNMSPEDSSIYLCSRSGENQPQHFGDGTRLSIL.

Worth noting for this clonotype: The junction and the germline gene differ at one end; a read error may be behind it. The chain couples TRBV7-9 to TRBJ1-1; possibly TRBD1 for D (5 bases). This CDR3 spans 13 amino acids. Germline CDR1 SEHNR, CDR2 FQNEAQ (reference sequence). The CDR3 protein is CASSIREGTEVLF. As DNA, the CDR3 is TGTGCCAGCAGCATCAGGGAAGGAACTGAAGTTTTATTT.

This clonotype has at least ten counts. The V call is TRBV20-1, the J call TRBJ2-3; TRBD2 agrees at 9 bases. Germline V gene lookup returns CDR1 DFQATT and CDR2 SNEGSKA (reference sequence). The CDR3 is 14 amino acids. The CDR3 DNA sequence: TGCAGGCGGGAGCGGGGGGCTAGCACAGATACGCAGTATTTT. The encoded protein is CRRERGASTDTQYF.

A note on this clonotype: The conserved phenylalanine or tryptophan normally closing the CDR3 is absent here, so this likely arose from a read error. The rearrangement uses TRBV20-1 and TRBJ1-4, with 7 bases matching TRBD1. The CDR3 is 15 amino acids. V was clipped by 4 bases and J by 8 bases; unmatched bases: 13. Germline loops: CDR1 DFQATT, CDR2 SNEGSKA (reference sequence). CDR3 protein: CSANPPGQIAEKLFY. As DNA, the CDR3 is TGCAGTGCTAATCCCCCGGGACAGATAGCCGAAAAACTGTTTTAT.

The rearrangement joins TRBV28 to TRBJ1-6; no clear D. Germline-derived CDR1 and CDR2 are MDHEN and SYDVKM. CDR3 length equals 12 residues. V was cut by 2 bases and J by 11 bases, with 7 bases left in between. The CDR3 is CASSLKKTPLHF. CDR3 DNA: TGTGCCAGCAGTTTAAAGAAGACACCCCTCCACTTT.

As concerns this clonotype: This clone may be a read error of a much larger clone one base away. The chain recombines TRBV12-3 or TRBV12-4 with TRBJ1-1, with 8 bases matching TRBD1. V was pared by 7 bases and J by 6 bases, with 10 bases of the junction left unmatched. The length of the CDR3 is 14 residues. The CDR3 protein is CASTPRTGSSEAFF. The DNA of the CDR3 is TGTGCCAGCACCCCACGGACAGGGTCTTCTGAAGCTTTCTTT.

CDR3 sequence: CASSQGIGDRACSPLHF. CDR3 nucleotides: TGCGCCAGCAGCCAAGGGATCGGGGACAGGGCATGTTCACCCCTCCACTTT. The chain uses TRBV4-1 and TRBJ1-6, with TRBD1 matching 9 bases. Germline CDR1 and CDR2: MGHRA and YSYEKL. The V and J ends lost 1 base and 9 bases, in that order; junction bases with no gene match: 10. The CDR3 has 17 residues.

For this clonotype: The CDR3 does not close with the conserved phenylalanine or tryptophan, likely indicating a read error. The chain combines TRBV20-1 with TRBJ2-7; D possibly matches TRBD1 or TRBD2 (5 bases each). CDR3 length: 15 amino acids. CDR1 is DFQATT, CDR2 SNEGSKA, per germline (reference sequence). Trimming took off 0 bases at V and 4 bases at J, with 16 bases between the two ends. CDR3 sequence: CSARDPGRGGYEQYL. The CDR3 DNA is TGCAGTGCTAGAGATCCGGGACGGGGCGGTTACGAGCAGTACCTC.

About this clonotype itself: A junction end diverges from the germline sequence, so it may reflect a read error. V and J are TRBV4-1 and TRBJ1-1; TRBD1 is a possible D gene (5 bases). CDR3 length: 13 residues. CDR1 is MGHRA and CDR2 is YSYEKL in the germline V gene. CDR3 bases: TGCGCCAGCAGTCAAGACGAGGGACGTATCGCTTTCTTT. This sequence encodes CASSQDEGRIAFF.

V gene TRBV5-4 combines with J gene TRBJ2-1; possibly TRBD2 for D (6 bases). This CDR3 contains 15 residues. V lost 3 bases and J 6 bases, leaving 16 bases between the germline ends. CDR1 and CDR2 (germline): SGHNT, YYREEE (reference sequence). As DNA, the CDR3 is TGTGCCAGCAGCTCTCGGGACTTCGGGCGCAATGAGCAGTTCTTC. Its protein is CASSSRDFGRNEQFF.

To note about this clonotype: A read error is likely, as this CDR3 ends without the conserved phenylalanine or tryptophan. The chain combines TRBV6-5 with TRBJ1-5; maybe TRBD1 (5 bases). This CDR3 spans 15 amino acids. V lost 8 bases and J 1 base, leaving 15 bases between the germline ends. CDR1 and CDR2 (germline): MNHEY, SVGAGI. In DNA form, the CDR3 reads TGTGCCAGCGGGCGGGACGGTCAAAGCAATCAGCCCCAGCATTTG. This sequence encodes CASGRDGQSNQPQHL.

This clonotype was recorded many times. The CDR3 loop is CASSLVENQPQHF. The CDR3 bases are TGTGCCAGCAGCTTAGTAGAGAATCAGCCCCAGCATTTT. The genes are TRBV11-2 and TRBJ1-5; D is uncertain. CDR1 and CDR2 (germline): SGHAT, FQNNGV. Trimming removed 1 base from V and 4 bases from J, with 5 bases in between. The CDR3 is 13 amino acids.

The rearrangement links TRBV20-1 to TRBJ2-7; TRBD1 matches at 7 bases. Unmatched junction bases numbered 21, after V lost 0 bases and J lost 13 bases. The CDR3 runs 16 residues. CDR1 is DFQATT and CDR2 is SNEGSKA in the germline V gene (reference sequence). The CDR3 DNA is TGCAGTGCTAGAGATGATCGACAGGGTGCCTCCTACGAGCGATACTTC. Encoded protein: CSARDDRQGASYERYF.

To note about this clonotype: The junction departs from the called germline gene at one end, perhaps through a read error. The chain has TRBV11-2 and TRBJ2-5; TRBD2 matches at 7 bases. Germline-derived CDR1 and CDR2 are SGHAT and FQNNGV. There are 17 residues in the CDR3. CDR3 protein: CANSPWGSGTLKEIQYF. The CDR3 DNA is TGTGCCAACAGCCCATGGGGAAGCGGGACTCTGAAAGAGATCCAGTACTTC.

This clonotype was seen just once. No conserved phenylalanine or tryptophan is present at the end of the CDR3, so a read error is the likely explanation. The rearrangement joins TRBV29-1 to TRBJ1-2; TRBD1 matches at 7 bases. CDR3 length: 16 residues. Germline lookup yields CDR1 SQVTM and CDR2 ANQGSEA. Trimming removed 3 bases from V and 1 base from J; junction bases left unmatched: 11. The CDR3 sequence is CSVDRQGVSLNYGYTV. The CDR3 DNA is TGCAGCGTTGATCGGCAGGGGGTGTCCCTTAACTATGGCTACACCGTC.

The V and J genes are TRBV20-1 and TRBJ1-3; D uncertain. Germline-derived CDR1 and CDR2 are DFQATT and SNEGSKA (reference sequence). V lost 3 bases and J 3 bases, leaving 12 bases between the germline ends. The CDR3 is 14 residues long. CDR3 region: CSASCPVVGNTIYF. The CDR3 bases are TGCAGTGCTAGCTGCCCCGTGGTTGGAAACACCATATATTTT.

As for this clonotype: Given a much more abundant clone one base away, this may be a read error. The rearrangement links TRBV29-1 to TRBJ2-4; D ambiguous. The CDR3 covers 14 residues. Germline V gene lookup returns CDR1 SQVTM and CDR2 ANQGSEA. The CDR3 spells CSAEEGIAKNIQYF. In DNA, the CDR3 is TGCAGCGCTGAAGAAGGGATAGCCAAAAACATTCAGTACTTC.

The chain employs TRBV4-1 and TRBJ1-2, with 7 bases matching TRBD1. The V gene end was trimmed by 0 bases and the J gene end by 8 bases; junction bases not matched to a gene: 9. The length of the CDR3 is 15 residues. From germline, CDR1 is MGHRA and CDR2 YSYEKL. The CDR3 nucleotides are TGCGCCAGCAGCCAAGATTTGAACAGGGGAGGAGGCTACACCTTC. Its protein product is CASSQDLNRGGGYTF.